What follows describes a single T cell receptor (beta chain). Its antigen remains unidentified. No per-base quality is available; no much larger clone lies one base away. Expansion of CD8+CD57+ cells had been shown by flow cytometry in the patients chosen for sequencing. Every patient had severe acquired aplastic anemia, diagnosed using the International Study of Aplastic Anemia and Agranulocytosis and Camitta criteria. No patient had received any therapy when blood was sampled. In the study, sorted CD4+ and CD8+ blood T cells from patients with severe aplastic anemia and from healthy subjects underwent deep sequencing of TCR repertoires. Patients were enrolled under clinicaltrials.gov protocols 00001620, 01623167, 00001397, 00071045, 00081523 and 00961064 in the USA. Ficoll-Paque density gradient centrifugation was used to isolate peripheral blood mononuclear cells. Before DNA extraction, CD4+ and CD8+ T cells were sorted with FACS or magnetic beads.

These data originate in a study of CD8+CD57+ T cells in acquired aplastic anemia (dated by TCRdb to between 2018 and 2020). About the full investigation: A mean of about 3.2 ug of DNA, ranging from roughly 0.19 to 27.4 ug, was extracted from sorted CD4+ and CD8+ cells. CD8+CD57+ expansion was defined as a frequency above the mean frequency observed in healthy subjects.

Between the V and J ends, shortened by 5 bases and 10 bases respectively, the junction contains 14 bases. Spanning cysteine to phenylalanine, the CDR3 consists of 13 amino acids. Of the read, only the CDR3 DNA is kept; its 39 bases are in frame from base 1. The germline V gene gives CDR1 as ENHRY and CDR2 as SYGVKD. Broader findings and caveats from the paper: Roughly 30 CD8+ CDR3 sequences were found to be shared between patients and controls, but these sequences appeared to be highly expressed in patients and within the immunodominant clones of the patients. CD8+ Simpson's diversity did not differ significantly between patients and healthy controls (P=0.060).

Genomic DNA was used as template for profiling of TCR beta VDJ combinations and CDR3 sequences. An Illumina HiSeq 2000 was used for TCR repertoire sequencing. The study's own analysis went as follows. TRBV/TRBJ rearrangement plots, CDR3 size and DJ length profiles, and Simpson's diversity index were used to assess repertoires. The most abundant DNA sequence in the deep sequencing data was taken as the immunodominant clone. CDR3 amino acid sequences were checked for sharing across subjects and were also compared against the VDJdb database and published repertoires. TCRdb ran its own pipeline on the public reads, namely fastp trimming at Q25 and MiXCR clone calling, and kept in-frame beta chains. Identical CDR3 protein sequences are pooled into one entry, listed with their most common genes and DNA. These V and J calls derive from TCRdb rather than the authors' analysis. The sample includes hundreds of thousands of distinct CDR3 sequences, with around 32% observed a single time. The ten biggest clones cover roughly 0.8% of the sample.

The sequenced sample was sorted CD4+, CD8+, or CD8+CD57+ T cells (not recorded which) from PBMCs. Recombination linked TRBV10-3 to TRBJ1-4; a tentative D match to TRBD1 spans 6 bases. This TCR derives from a human donor with aplastic anemia. The CDR3 amino acid sequence is: CAISPGTRVKLFF. The DNA reads TGTGCCATCAGTCCAGGGACAAGGGTAAAACTGTTTTTT.